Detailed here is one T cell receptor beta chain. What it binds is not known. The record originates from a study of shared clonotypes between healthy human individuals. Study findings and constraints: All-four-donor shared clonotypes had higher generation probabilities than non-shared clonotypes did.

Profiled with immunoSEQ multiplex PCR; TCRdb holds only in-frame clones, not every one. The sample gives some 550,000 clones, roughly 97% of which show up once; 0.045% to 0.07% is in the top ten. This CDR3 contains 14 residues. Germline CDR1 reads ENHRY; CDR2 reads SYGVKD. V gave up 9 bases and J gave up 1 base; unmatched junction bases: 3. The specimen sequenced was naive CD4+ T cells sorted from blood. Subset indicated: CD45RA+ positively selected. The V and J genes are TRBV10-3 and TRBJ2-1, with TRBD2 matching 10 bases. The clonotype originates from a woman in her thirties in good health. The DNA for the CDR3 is TGTGCCATTCTAGCGGGAGCGTCCTACAATGAGCAGTTCTTC. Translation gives CAILAGASYNEQFF.